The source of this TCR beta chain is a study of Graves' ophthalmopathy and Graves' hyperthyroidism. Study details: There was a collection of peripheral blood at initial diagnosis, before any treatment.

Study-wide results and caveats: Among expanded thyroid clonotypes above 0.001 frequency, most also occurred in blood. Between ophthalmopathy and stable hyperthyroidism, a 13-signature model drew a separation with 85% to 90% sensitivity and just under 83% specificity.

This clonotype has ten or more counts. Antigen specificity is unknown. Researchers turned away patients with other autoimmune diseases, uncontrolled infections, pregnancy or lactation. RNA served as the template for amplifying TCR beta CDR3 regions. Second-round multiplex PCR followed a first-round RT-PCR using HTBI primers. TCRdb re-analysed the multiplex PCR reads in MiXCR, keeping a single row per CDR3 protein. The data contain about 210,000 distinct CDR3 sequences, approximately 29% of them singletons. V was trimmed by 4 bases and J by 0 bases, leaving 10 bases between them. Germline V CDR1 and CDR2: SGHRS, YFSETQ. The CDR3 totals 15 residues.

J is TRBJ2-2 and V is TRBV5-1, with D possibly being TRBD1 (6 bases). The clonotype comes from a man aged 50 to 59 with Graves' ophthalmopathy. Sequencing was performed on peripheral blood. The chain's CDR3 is CASSLGHANTGELFF. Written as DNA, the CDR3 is TGCGCCAGCAGCCTGGGACACGCGAACACCGGGGAGCTGTTTTTT.